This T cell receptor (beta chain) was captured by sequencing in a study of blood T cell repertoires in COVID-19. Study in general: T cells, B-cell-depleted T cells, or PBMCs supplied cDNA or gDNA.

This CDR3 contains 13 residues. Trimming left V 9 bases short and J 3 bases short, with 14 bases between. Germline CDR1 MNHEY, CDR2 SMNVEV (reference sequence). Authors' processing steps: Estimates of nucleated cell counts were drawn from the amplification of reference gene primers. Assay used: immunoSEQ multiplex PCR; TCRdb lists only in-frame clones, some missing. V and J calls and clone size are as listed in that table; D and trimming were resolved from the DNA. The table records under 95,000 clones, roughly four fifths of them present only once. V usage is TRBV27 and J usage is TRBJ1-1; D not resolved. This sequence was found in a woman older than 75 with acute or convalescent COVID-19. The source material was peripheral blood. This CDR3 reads CASLGFSDTEAFF. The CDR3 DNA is TGTGCCAGTCTCGGGTTTTCGGACACTGAAGCTTTCTTT.